This T cell receptor beta chain was profiled in a study of control samples from healthy donors and cancer patients. Measured with immunoSEQ multiplex PCR; TCRdb has only the in-frame clones, and not every one. The table has about 120,000 clones, more than 80% seen once. Trimming cost V 5 bases and J 4 bases, with 9 bases left between them. This CDR3 comprises 12 residues. From germline, CDR1 is ENHRY and CDR2 SYGVKD. On this clone: Other DNA sequences in this sample translate to the same CDR3.

The source of this sequence is a man between 40 and 49 years old in good health. The V gene is TRBV10-3, the J gene TRBJ2-7, with D possibly being TRBD1 (5 bases). Sequencing was performed on blood. In DNA, the CDR3 is TGTGCCATCAGTAGGGGTGGGTACGAGCAGTACTTC. Translated, it gives CAISRGGYEQYF.